The 21 T cell receptor beta chains given below trace back to one sample, sequenced in a study of T cell changes during pregnancy in multiple sclerosis. Some clones are missing from TCRdb's copy, which holds only in-frame ones; the method was immunoSEQ multiplex PCR. Here the sample spans approximately 84,000 clones, 85% to 95% being singletons. The material sequenced was peripheral blood, taken in the second trimester of pregnancy. The receptors originated from a female donor in good health, enrolled as a control in a pregnancy study.

V and J are TRBV11-2 and TRBJ2-4; unclear D gene. This CDR3 spans 16 amino acids. Germline V gene lookup returns CDR1 SGHAT and CDR2 FQNNGV. V lost 5 bases and J 3 bases, leaving 17 bases between the germline ends. CDR3 sequence: CASSPPWYSDKNIQYF. The CDR3 DNA is TGTGCCAGCAGCCCCCCCTGGTATAGTGACAAAAACATTCAGTACTTC.

This rearrangement joins TRBV7-9 to TRBJ2-1; 9 nucleotides line up with TRBD2. Germline values: CDR1 SEHNR, CDR2 FQNEAQ (reference sequence). The CDR3 runs 13 residues. Trimming removed 8 bases from V and 3 bases from J; junction bases left unmatched: 2. CDR3 region: CASRREGYNEQFF. The CDR3 coding sequence is TGTGCCAGCCGGCGGGAGGGCTACAATGAGCAGTTCTTC.

This clone has only one observation. The chain is built from TRBV5-5 and TRBJ2-7, with 9 bases lining up with TRBD1. V lost 4 bases and J lost 4; bases outside the gene matches: 6. CDR1 and CDR2 (germline): SGHKS, YYEKEE (reference sequence). The CDR3 sequence is 14 residues long. CDR3 bases: TGTGCCAGCAGCACGCGGACAGGGGAGTACGAGCAGTACTTC. It yields the protein CASSTRTGEYEQYF. The complete variable domain, with remaining parts taken from reference TRBV5-5 and TRBJ2-7, reads DAGVTQSPTHLIKTRGQQVTLRCSPISGHKSVSWYQQVLGQGPQFIFQYYEKEERGRGNFPDRFSARQFPNYSSELNVNALLLGDSALYLCASSTRTGEYEQYFGPGTRLTVT.

V gene TRBV29-1 combines with J gene TRBJ2-1; TRBD2 aligns across 7 bases. Per the germline V gene, CDR1 is SQVTM and CDR2 is ANQGSEA. This CDR3 region has 11 residues. V was pared by 3 bases and J by 12 bases, with 5 bases of the junction left unmatched. In DNA, the CDR3 is TGCAGCGTTGAGGGGAGGGGCGGGCAGTTCTTC. Its protein product is CSVEGRGGQFF.

V gene TRBV11-3 combines with J gene TRBJ2-1; TRBD2 agrees at 7 bases. This CDR3 is 16 amino acids long. V was pared by 4 bases and J by 7 bases, with 13 bases of the junction left unmatched. Germline CDR1 is SGHNT and CDR2 is YENEEA. As DNA, the CDR3 is TGTGCCAGCAGCTCGTCCACTGGCGCGGGAGAAAATGAGCAGTTCTTC. The encoded protein is CASSSSTGAGENEQFF.

V is TRBV30 and J is TRBJ2-5, with 8 bases fitting TRBD1. In germline, CDR1 is GTSNPN, CDR2 SVGIG (reference sequence). This CDR3 is built from 14 residues. The J segment lost 2 bases and the V segment lost 4 bases, leaving 6 bases of the junction unmatched. The CDR3 region has the DNA TGTGCCTGGAAACACAGGGGGAGGCAAGAGACCCAGTACTTC. It translates to CAWKHRGRQETQYF.

The chain recombines TRBV5-1 with TRBJ2-7; TRBD2 matches at 13 bases. Germline CDR1 and CDR2: SGHRS and YFSETQ. This CDR3 is 15 amino acids long. With V trimmed by 3 bases and J by 10 bases, 10 bases remained unmatched. CDR3 amino acids: CASSSFGTSGALQYF. The CDR3 DNA follows: TGCGCCAGCAGCTCGTTCGGGACTAGCGGGGCCTTACAGTACTTC.

V gene TRBV29-1 combines with J gene TRBJ2-5; 7 bases match TRBD2. CDR3 length: 16 amino acids. Per the germline V gene, CDR1 is SQVTM and CDR2 is ANQGSEA. The trim removed 7 bases at V and 4 bases at J, leaving 18 bases unmatched. CDR3 DNA sequence: TGCAGCGCCAGAGGGTGGGAGGCGGGAGAGGGAGAGACCCAGTACTTC. Encoded protein: CSARGWEAGEGETQYF. Complete variable domain (other parts from reference TRBV29-1 and TRBJ2-5): SAVISQKPSRDICQRGTSLTIQCQVDSQVTMMFWYRQQPGQSLTLIATANQGSEATYESGFVIDKFPISRPNLTFSTLTVSNMSPEDSSIYLCSARGWEAGEGETQYFGPGTRLLVL.

The chain employs TRBV9 and TRBJ2-7; 7 bases align to TRBD2. From germline, CDR1 is SGDLS and CDR2 YYNGEE. This CDR3 is built from 15 residues. Germline trimming cut 0 bases from V and 7 bases from J; bases unmatched to any gene: 10. CDR3 loop: CASSVEGAAGEEQYF. The CDR3 coding sequence is TGTGCCAGCAGCGTAGAGGGAGCCGCGGGGGAGGAGCAGTACTTC.

The CDR3 loop reads CATSGYRSSYNEQFF. The CDR3 coding sequence is TGTGCCACCAGCGGATATCGGAGCTCCTACAATGAGCAGTTCTTC. The rearrangement links TRBV15 to TRBJ2-1; D uncertain. The CDR3 spans 15 residues. The germline V and J ends were trimmed by 5 bases and 0 bases, with 11 bases remaining between them. Germline V gene lookup returns CDR1 LNHNV and CDR2 YYDKDF (reference sequence).

The chain employs TRBV7-9 and TRBJ2-1; possibly TRBD1 for D (5 bases). With 1 base removed from V and 10 bases from J, the gap between germline ends came to 11 bases. The CDR3 contains 13 residues. Germline V lookup: CDR1 SEHNR, CDR2 FQNEAQ (reference sequence). The DNA for the CDR3 is TGTGCCAGCAGCTTAGGCTCCAAGGGGGAGCAGTTCTTC. It translates to CASSLGSKGEQFF.

This chain joins TRBV2 and TRBJ2-2, with 13 bases identical to TRBD2. Germline V gene sequence: CDR1 SNHLY, CDR2 FYNNEI. V lost 3 bases and J lost 3; bases outside the gene matches: 7. The CDR3 is 18 amino acids. Here the CDR3 reads CASSDGGTSGTYTGELFF. CDR3 bases: TGTGCCAGCAGTGACGGAGGGACTAGCGGGACCTACACCGGGGAGCTGTTTTTT. The complete variable domain, with remaining parts taken from reference TRBV2 and TRBJ2-2, reads EPEVTQTPSHQVTQMGQEVILRCVPISNHLYFYWYRQILGQKVEFLVSFYNNEISEKSEIFDDQFSVERPDGSNFTLKIRSTKLEDSAMYFCASSDGGTSGTYTGELFFGEGSRLTVL.

The gene calls are TRBV7-9 and TRBJ1-1; 7 nucleotides agree with TRBD1. Germline trimming cut 7 bases from V and 1 base from J; bases unmatched to any gene: 6. Germline V lookup: CDR1 SEHNR, CDR2 FQNEAQ (reference sequence). The CDR3 is made up of 14 amino acids. The CDR3 region is CASTKGGANTEAFF. The CDR3 bases are TGTGCCAGCACCAAAGGGGGCGCGAACACTGAAGCTTTCTTT.

The chain employs TRBV19 and TRBJ2-2; D not resolved. The CDR3 is 14 amino acids. V was trimmed by 6 bases and J by 0 bases, leaving 8 bases between them. Per germline, CDR1 LNHDA and CDR2 SQIVND (reference sequence). The CDR3 DNA is TGTGCCAGTAGGCGGAGCGCGAACACCGGGGAGCTGTTTTTT. Encoded protein: CASRRSANTGELFF.

The chain carries TRBV5-1 and TRBJ2-5, with no clear D. The CDR3 totals 14 residues. V dropped 1 base and J dropped 2 bases, with 9 bases sitting between them. Per germline, CDR1 SGHRS and CDR2 YFSETQ. CDR3 bases: TGCGCCAGCAGCTTGTTACAGCTTCAAGAGACCCAGTACTTC. As protein: CASSLLQLQETQYF.

The J gene is TRBJ1-2, the V gene TRBV27, with 7 nucleotides matching TRBD1. Germline trimming cut 4 bases from V and 0 bases from J; bases unmatched to any gene: 8. The CDR3 is 16 amino acids. Germline values: CDR1 MNHEY, CDR2 SMNVEV (reference sequence). The CDR3 nucleotides are TGTGCCAGCAGTTCCATAGGACAGGCTACTAACTATGGCTACACCTTC. This codes for CASSSIGQATNYGYTF.

V usage is TRBV4-1 and J usage is TRBJ2-7; D gene ambiguous. Germline CDR1 and CDR2: MGHRA and YSYEKL. The V end was cut by 1 base, the J end by 0 bases, with 13 bases between. This CDR3 contains 16 residues. CDR3 bases: TGCGCCAGCAGCCAAGTCGGCGGAAGACCCTCCTACGAGCAGTACTTC. Residues: CASSQVGGRPSYEQYF.

CDR3 loop: CASSAFPDRGGETQYF. The CDR3 region has the DNA TGTGCCAGCAGCGCTTTCCCAGACAGGGGAGGGGAGACCCAGTACTTC. The chain employs TRBV27 and TRBJ2-5; tentatively, D is TRBD1 (8 bases). CDR1 is MNHEY and CDR2 is SMNVEV in the germline V gene (reference sequence). This CDR3 comprises 16 residues. V was shortened by 6 bases and J by 5 bases, with 22 bases between the two germline ends.

The CDR3 protein is CASSGTGLGSEAFF. CDR3 DNA: TGTGCCAGCAGCGGGACAGGGTTAGGGTCTGAAGCTTTCTTT. The V and J genes are TRBV7-9 and TRBJ1-1; 9 bases align to TRBD1. Trimming removed 5 bases from V and 6 bases from J; junction bases left unmatched: 7. Germline-derived CDR1 and CDR2 are SEHNR and FQNEAQ (reference sequence). This CDR3 has 14 amino acids.

The chain joins TRBV2 to TRBJ2-3; 8 bases are shared with TRBD2. This CDR3 has 18 residues. The V gene's germline CDR1 is SNHLY and CDR2 FYNNEI. V lost 8 bases to trimming and J lost 2 bases; unmatched junction nucleotides: 18. The CDR3 loop reads CASRGLSLRGRPTDTQYF. DNA for the CDR3: TGTGCCAGCCGGGGGCTCTCTCTTCGCGGGAGGCCCACAGATACGCAGTATTTT.

This rearrangement joins TRBV11-1 to TRBJ2-7; TRBD2 agrees at 8 bases. Germline-derived CDR1 and CDR2 are SGHAT and FQDESV (reference sequence). V lost 1 base and J lost 4; bases outside the gene matches: 9. The CDR3 has 16 residues. CDR3 region: CASSLVSAGALYEQYF. CDR3 DNA sequence: TGTGCCAGCAGCTTAGTTTCAGCGGGAGCCCTATACGAGCAGTACTTC.